A selection of T cell receptor beta chains follows, all from one sample in a study of molecular identifiers for immune sequencing clone quantification. Via MiXCR, TCRdb re-called the PCR reads, giving one row per CDR3 protein. The repertoire has approximately 590,000 distinct CDR3 sequences, 25% of them found once; the top ten carry 0.6% to 0.9%. Sequencing was carried out using naive CD8+ T cells from blood, with Jurkat cell RNA spiked in. Source of these receptors: a human donor in good health. Some libraries in this study had Jurkat cell RNA spiked in. Each CDR3 is given with its conserved first and last residue. The order of the fields is D gene, V gene, clone size, J gene, CDR3 DNA, CDR3 protein. The D gene is left open where the match is weak. Not all rows give a size; the values are once, few, many and, for expanded clones, a class.

d_call: NA; v_call: TRBV5-3; clone_size: NA; j_call: TRBJ2-6; cdr3_nt: TGTGCCGGCAGCGAGGGGGTCTCTGGGGCCAACGTCCTGACTTTC; cdr3_aa: CAGSEGVSGANVLTF
d_call: NA; v_call: TRBV2; clone_size: many; j_call: TRBJ2-3; cdr3_nt: TGTGCCAGCAGGGGACTTCCCGTTAGCGACTTTAGCACAGATACGCAGTATTTT; cdr3_aa: CASRGLPVSDFSTDTQYF
d_call: TRBD1; v_call: TRBV5-1; clone_size: many; j_call: TRBJ2-7; cdr3_nt: TGTGCCAGCAGTTCGACAGGGTCCTACGAGCAGTACTTC; cdr3_aa: CASSSTGSYEQYF
d_call: NA; v_call: TRBV7-9; clone_size: NA; j_call: TRBJ2-7; cdr3_nt: TGTGCCAGCAGCTCGTCCAGGGGAGAGAAAATAACCTACGAGCAGTACTTC; cdr3_aa: CASSSSRGEKITYEQYF
d_call: NA; v_call: TRBV9; clone_size: many; j_call: TRBJ2-3; cdr3_nt: TGTGCCAGCAGCGTAGGGTCCCGGTGGGGCACAGATACGCAGTATTTT; cdr3_aa: CASSVGSRWGTDTQYF
d_call: TRBD2; v_call: TRBV24-1; clone_size: NA; j_call: TRBJ2-3; cdr3_nt: TGTGCCACCAGTGATTTTTGGACTAGCGGGAGGCCTTCAGCAAAGCAGTATTTT; cdr3_aa: CATSDFWTSGRPSAKQYF
d_call: NA; v_call: TRBV14; clone_size: few; j_call: TRBJ2-4; cdr3_nt: TGTGCCAGCAGCGTAGGGTCGGTAGCCAAAAACATTCAGTACTTC; cdr3_aa: CASSVGSVAKNIQYF
d_call: TRBD1; v_call: TRBV3-1; clone_size: many; j_call: TRBJ1-2; cdr3_nt: TGTGCCAGCAGCCGGACAGGGAGTCCCTATGGCTACACCTTC; cdr3_aa: CASSRTGSPYGYTF
d_call: NA; v_call: TRBV10-2; clone_size: many; j_call: TRBJ2-3; cdr3_nt: TGCGCCAGCAGTGAGGAAGCGGCAGGGCTTGACGATACGCAGTATTTT; cdr3_aa: CASSEEAAGLDDTQYF
d_call: TRBD2; v_call: TRBV6-5; clone_size: few; j_call: TRBJ2-7; cdr3_nt: TGTGCCAGCAGTTACACACTAGCGGGCCGAACCTACGAGCAGTACTTC; cdr3_aa: CASSYTLAGRTYEQYF
d_call: NA; v_call: TRBV28; clone_size: few; j_call: TRBJ2-3; cdr3_nt: TGTGCCAGCAGTTTGGCTGGCGATGATACGCAGTATTTT; cdr3_aa: CASSLAGDDTQYF
d_call: TRBD2; v_call: TRBV19; clone_size: few; j_call: TRBJ2-3; cdr3_nt: TGTGCCAGTAGTATCGGACTAGCGGGAGATGTAGGCCCAGATACGCAGTATTTT; cdr3_aa: CASSIGLAGDVGPDTQYF
d_call: NA; v_call: TRBV27; clone_size: NA; j_call: TRBJ1-1; cdr3_nt: TGTGCCAGCAGTTTAGCAGCGAACACTGAAGCTCTCTTT; cdr3_aa: CASSLAANTEALF
d_call: TRBD1; v_call: TRBV4-3; clone_size: NA; j_call: TRBJ2-7; cdr3_nt: TGCGCCAGCAGCCAAGCAGGGCAGGGGGCTTTCGAGCAGTACTTC; cdr3_aa: CASSQAGQGAFEQYF
d_call: NA; v_call: TRBV6-5; clone_size: many; j_call: TRBJ1-2; cdr3_nt: TGTGCCACCACAGCCTGGACACAAGAAGCTAACTATGGCTACACCTTC; cdr3_aa: CATTAWTQEANYGYTF
d_call: NA; v_call: TRBV10-3; clone_size: few; j_call: TRBJ2-2; cdr3_nt: TGTGCCATCAGTAGGGAGACCGGGGAGCTGTTTTTT; cdr3_aa: CAISRETGELFF
d_call: NA; v_call: TRBV4-3; clone_size: few; j_call: TRBJ1-6; cdr3_nt: TGCGCCAGCAGCCAAGATCTAAGTGGAGGCAATTCACCCCTCCACTTT; cdr3_aa: CASSQDLSGGNSPLHF
d_call: NA; v_call: TRBV28; clone_size: NA; j_call: TRBJ2-1; cdr3_nt: TGTGCCAGCATTCCCGGACGGGGATTAATCTACAATGAGCAGTTCTTC; cdr3_aa: CASIPGRGLIYNEQFF
d_call: TRBD2; v_call: TRBV14; clone_size: NA; j_call: TRBJ2-5; cdr3_nt: TGTGCCTGCAGCCAAGATCCCCTTGAGCCGACAGCGGGAGTAAGGAAGCAAGAGACCCAGTACTTC; cdr3_aa: CACSQDPLEPTAGVRKQETQYF
d_call: NA; v_call: TRBV7-6; clone_size: many; j_call: TRBJ2-6; cdr3_nt: TGTGCCAGCAGCTACCGACAGGTAGTTCCCTCTGGGGCCAACGTCCTGACTTTC; cdr3_aa: CASSYRQVVPSGANVLTF
d_call: TRBD2; v_call: TRBV27; clone_size: few; j_call: TRBJ2-7; cdr3_nt: TGTGCCAGCAGTTCGTGGGGGGGGAGGGGCGACGAGCAGTACTTC; cdr3_aa: CASSSWGGRGDEQYF
d_call: NA; v_call: TRBV28; clone_size: many; j_call: TRBJ1-1; cdr3_nt: TGTGCCAGCAGTCCGGCCGGGGGCGGCACTGAAGCTTTCTTT; cdr3_aa: CASSPAGGGTEAFF
d_call: NA; v_call: TRBV10-3; clone_size: NA; j_call: TRBJ1-6; cdr3_nt: TGTGCCATCAGTGAGTCCTCTCCAGTATATAATTCACCCCTCCACTTT; cdr3_aa: CAISESSPVYNSPLHF
d_call: NA; v_call: TRBV28; clone_size: many; j_call: TRBJ2-3; cdr3_nt: TGTGCCAGCAGTTTTAAAGGGGTTCCAGATACGCAGTATTTT; cdr3_aa: CASSFKGVPDTQYF
d_call: NA; v_call: TRBV7-9; clone_size: few; j_call: TRBJ1-2; cdr3_nt: TGTGCCAGCAGCTTAGGAGACAATCCTAACTATGGCTACACCTTC; cdr3_aa: CASSLGDNPNYGYTF
d_call: NA; v_call: TRBV27; clone_size: NA; j_call: TRBJ2-7; cdr3_nt: TGTACCAGCAGCGTCGGCCGCTCCTACGAGCAGTACTTC; cdr3_aa: CTSSVGRSYEQYF
d_call: NA; v_call: TRBV2; clone_size: NA; j_call: TRBJ2-1; cdr3_nt: TGTGCCATTCCCTCCTTGGGGGAGCCCTACAATGAGCAGTTCTTC; cdr3_aa: CAIPSLGEPYNEQFF
d_call: NA; v_call: TRBV10-3; clone_size: few; j_call: TRBJ2-4; cdr3_nt: TGTGCCATCAGTGCCGTGGGTAGCAAAAACATTCAGTACTTC; cdr3_aa: CAISAVGSKNIQYF
d_call: NA; v_call: TRBV7-9; clone_size: NA; j_call: TRBJ2-1; cdr3_nt: TGTGCCAGCAGCTCAACCGCCGGAGGGAGGGGGACATGGGAGCAGTTCTTC; cdr3_aa: CASSSTAGGRGTWEQFF
d_call: TRBD1; v_call: TRBV6-2/TRBV6-3; clone_size: NA; j_call: TRBJ2-1; cdr3_nt: TGTGCCAGCAGTTGGGGACAGGTTTACAATGAGCAGTTCTTC; cdr3_aa: CASSWGQVYNEQFF
d_call: NA; v_call: TRBV19; clone_size: many; j_call: TRBJ2-7; cdr3_nt: TGTGCCAGTACCAAAACAGGTTCCTCCTACGAGCAGTACTTC; cdr3_aa: CASTKTGSSYEQYF
d_call: NA; v_call: TRBV10-3; clone_size: many; j_call: TRBJ2-3; cdr3_nt: TGTGCCATCAACGGCGGGAAGGGCGCAGATACGCAGTATTTT; cdr3_aa: CAINGGKGADTQYF
d_call: NA; v_call: TRBV7-9; clone_size: NA; j_call: TRBJ1-1; cdr3_nt: TGTGCCACCCGACGCACTGAAGCTTTCTTT; cdr3_aa: CATRRTEAFF
d_call: NA; v_call: TRBV3-1; clone_size: many; j_call: TRBJ1-1; cdr3_nt: TGTGCCAGCAGTAGAAGGGGGAACACTGAAGCTTTCTTT; cdr3_aa: CASSRRGNTEAFF
d_call: TRBD2; v_call: TRBV4-2; clone_size: NA; j_call: TRBJ2-7; cdr3_nt: TGTGCCAGCAGCCTGACTAGCGGGAGTGACGAGCAGTACTTC; cdr3_aa: CASSLTSGSDEQYF
d_call: NA; v_call: TRBV2; clone_size: NA; j_call: TRBJ1-1; cdr3_nt: TGTGCCAGCAGTTTGAGAGCGGGGGGAGCCGTGAACACTGAAGCTTTGTTT; cdr3_aa: CASSLRAGGAVNTEALF